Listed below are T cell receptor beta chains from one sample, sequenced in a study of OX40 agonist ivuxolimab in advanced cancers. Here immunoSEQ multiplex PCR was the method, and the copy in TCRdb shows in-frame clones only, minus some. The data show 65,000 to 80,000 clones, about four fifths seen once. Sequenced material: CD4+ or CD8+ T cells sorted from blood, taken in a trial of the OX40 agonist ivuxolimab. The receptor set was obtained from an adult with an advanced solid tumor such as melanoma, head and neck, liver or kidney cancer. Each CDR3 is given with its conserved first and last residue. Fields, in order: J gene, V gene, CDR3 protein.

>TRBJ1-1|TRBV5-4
CASSWDTPNTEAFF
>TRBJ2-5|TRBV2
CASRDGVSGGTQYF
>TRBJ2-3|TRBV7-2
CASSSQPTDTQYF
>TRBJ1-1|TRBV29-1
CSVERGMNTEAFF
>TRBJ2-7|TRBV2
CASSEMGRAQYF
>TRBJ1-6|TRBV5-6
CASSLVGVLNSPLHF
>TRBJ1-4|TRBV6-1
CASSVGQTNEKLFF
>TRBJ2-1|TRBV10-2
CASSDSGGTYNEQFF
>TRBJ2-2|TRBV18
CASSPGRTGMTGELFF
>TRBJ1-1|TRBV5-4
CASSFKAGDTEAFF
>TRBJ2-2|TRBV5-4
CASSSGLAGRNTGELFF
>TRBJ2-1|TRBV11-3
CASSRTSGGNEQFF
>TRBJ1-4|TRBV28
CASSFTPGSATNEKLFF
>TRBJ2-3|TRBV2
CASSATGYTDTQYF
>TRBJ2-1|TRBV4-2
CASSQEARRYNEQFF
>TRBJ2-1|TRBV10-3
CAISESNGGQYSYNEQFF
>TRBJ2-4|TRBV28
CASTPSGSRPLAKNIQYF
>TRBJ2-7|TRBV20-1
CSAAGGGEQYF
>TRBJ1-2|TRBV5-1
CASSPWDRPFYYTF
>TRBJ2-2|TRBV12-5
CASGLDAGKEGELFF